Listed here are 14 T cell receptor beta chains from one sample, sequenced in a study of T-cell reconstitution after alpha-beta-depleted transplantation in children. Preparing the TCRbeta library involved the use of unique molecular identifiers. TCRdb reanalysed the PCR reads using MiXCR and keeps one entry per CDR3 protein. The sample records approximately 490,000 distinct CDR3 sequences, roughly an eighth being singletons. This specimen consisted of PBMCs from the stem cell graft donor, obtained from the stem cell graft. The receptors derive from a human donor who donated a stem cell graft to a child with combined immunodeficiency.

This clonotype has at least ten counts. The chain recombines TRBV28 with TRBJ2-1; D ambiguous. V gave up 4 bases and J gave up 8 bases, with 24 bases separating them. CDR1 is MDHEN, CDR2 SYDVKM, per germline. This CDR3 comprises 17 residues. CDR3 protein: CASSSRQAARVQYEQFF. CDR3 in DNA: TGTGCCAGCAGTTCCCGTCAGGCGGCTCGGGTACAATATGAGCAGTTCTTC.

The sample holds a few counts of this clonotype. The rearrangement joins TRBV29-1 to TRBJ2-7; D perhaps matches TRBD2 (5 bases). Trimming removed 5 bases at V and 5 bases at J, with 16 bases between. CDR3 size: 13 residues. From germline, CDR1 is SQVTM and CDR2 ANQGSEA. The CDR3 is CSVSPTNGDEQYF. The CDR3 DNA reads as TGCAGCGTTTCGCCGACGAACGGGGACGAGCAGTACTTC.

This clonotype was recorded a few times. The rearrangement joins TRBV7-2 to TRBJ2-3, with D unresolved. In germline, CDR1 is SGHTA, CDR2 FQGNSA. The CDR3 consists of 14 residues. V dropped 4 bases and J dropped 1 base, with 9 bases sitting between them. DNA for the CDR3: TGTGCCAGCAGCTCCCCGGTCCGCACAGATACGCAGTATTTT. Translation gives CASSSPVRTDTQYF.

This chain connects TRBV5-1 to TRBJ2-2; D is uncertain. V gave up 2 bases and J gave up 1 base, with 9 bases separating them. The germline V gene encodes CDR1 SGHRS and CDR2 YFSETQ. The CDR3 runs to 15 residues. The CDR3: CASSLGPGNTGELFF. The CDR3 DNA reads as TGCGCCAGCAGCTTAGGACCCGGGAACACCGGGGAGCTGTTTTTT.

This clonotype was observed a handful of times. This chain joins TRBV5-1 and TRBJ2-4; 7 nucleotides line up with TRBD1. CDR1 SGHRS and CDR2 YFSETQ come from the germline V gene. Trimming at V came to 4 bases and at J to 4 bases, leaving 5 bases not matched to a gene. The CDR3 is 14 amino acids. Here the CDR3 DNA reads TGCGCCAGCAGCGAGGGACAGAGAAAAAACATTCAGTACTTC. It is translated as CASSEGQRKNIQYF. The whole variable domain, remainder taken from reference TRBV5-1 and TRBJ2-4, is KAGVTQTPRYLIKTRGQQVTLSCSPISGHRSVSWYQQTPGQGLQFLFEYFSETQRNKGNFPGRFSGRQFSNSRSEMNVSTLELGDSALYLCASSEGQRKNIQYFGAGTRLSVL.

In DNA, the CDR3 is TGTGCCAGCACCTGGGGGACGGGTGAAGCTTTCTTT. Protein sequence: CASTWGTGEAFF. J is TRBJ1-1 and V is TRBV12-3 or TRBV12-4; the D gene is possibly TRBD1 (5 bases). The V end was cut by 7 bases, the J end by 7 bases, with 13 bases between. The CDR3 runs to 12 residues.

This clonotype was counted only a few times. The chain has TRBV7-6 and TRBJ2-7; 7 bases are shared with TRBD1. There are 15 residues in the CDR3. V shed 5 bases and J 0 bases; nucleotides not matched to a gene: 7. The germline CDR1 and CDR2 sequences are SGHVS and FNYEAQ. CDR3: CASSTTGSSSYEQYF. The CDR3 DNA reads TGTGCCAGCAGCACGACAGGGTCGAGCTCCTACGAGCAGTACTTC.

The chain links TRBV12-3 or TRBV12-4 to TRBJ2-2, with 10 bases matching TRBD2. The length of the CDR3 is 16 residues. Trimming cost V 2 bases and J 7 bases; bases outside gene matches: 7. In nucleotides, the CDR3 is TGTGCCAGCAGTTTACTAGCGGGGGACTCCGACGGGGAGCTGTTTTTT. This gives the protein CASSLLAGDSDGELFF.

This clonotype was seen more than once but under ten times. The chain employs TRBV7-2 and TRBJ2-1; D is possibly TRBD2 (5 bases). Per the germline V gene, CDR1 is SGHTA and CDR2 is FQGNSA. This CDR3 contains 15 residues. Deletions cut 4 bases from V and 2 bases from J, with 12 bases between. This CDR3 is CASSYRTPAYNEQFF. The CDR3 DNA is TGTGCCAGCAGCTACCGGACTCCGGCCTACAATGAGCAGTTCTTC.

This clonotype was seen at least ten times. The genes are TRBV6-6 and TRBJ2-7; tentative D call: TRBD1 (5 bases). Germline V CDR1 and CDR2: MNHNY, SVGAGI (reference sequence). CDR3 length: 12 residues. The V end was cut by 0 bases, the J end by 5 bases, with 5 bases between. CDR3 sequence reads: CASSYSGDEQYF. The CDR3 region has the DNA TGTGCCAGCAGTTACTCAGGGGACGAGCAGTACTTC.

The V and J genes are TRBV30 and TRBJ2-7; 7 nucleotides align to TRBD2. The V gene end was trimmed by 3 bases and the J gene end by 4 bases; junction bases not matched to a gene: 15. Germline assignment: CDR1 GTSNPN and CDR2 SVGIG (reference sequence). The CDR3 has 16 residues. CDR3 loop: CAWRGAGRYLIYEQYF. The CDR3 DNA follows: TGTGCCTGGAGGGGAGCGGGACGCTACCTTATTTACGAGCAGTACTTC. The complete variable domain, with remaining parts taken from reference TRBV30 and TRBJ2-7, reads SQTIHQWPATLVQPVGSPLSLECTVEGTSNPNLYWYRQAAGRGLQLLFYSVGIGQISSEVPQNLSASRPQDRQFILSSKKLLLSDSGFYLCAWRGAGRYLIYEQYFGPGTRLTVT.

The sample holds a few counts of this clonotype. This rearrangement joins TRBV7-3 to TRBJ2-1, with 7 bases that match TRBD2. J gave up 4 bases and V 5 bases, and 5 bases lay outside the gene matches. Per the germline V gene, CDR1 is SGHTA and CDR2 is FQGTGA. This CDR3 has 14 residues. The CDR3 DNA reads TGTGCCAGCAGCCCGACTAGCAGATACAATGAGCAGTTCTTC. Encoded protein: CASSPTSRYNEQFF.

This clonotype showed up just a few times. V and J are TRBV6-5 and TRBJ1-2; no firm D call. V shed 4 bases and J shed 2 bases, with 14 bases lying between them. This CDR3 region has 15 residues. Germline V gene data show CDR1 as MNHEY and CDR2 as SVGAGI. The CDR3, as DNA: TGTGCCAGCAGTTTCCCCCCCTGGCAAAACTATGGCTACACCTTC. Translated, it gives CASSFPPWQNYGYTF.

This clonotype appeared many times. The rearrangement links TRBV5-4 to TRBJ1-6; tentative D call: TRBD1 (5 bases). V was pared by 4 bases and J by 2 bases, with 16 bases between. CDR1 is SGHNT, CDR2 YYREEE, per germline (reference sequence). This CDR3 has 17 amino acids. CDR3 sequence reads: CASSPDTLNAYNSPLHF. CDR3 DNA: TGTGCCAGCAGCCCGGACACACTTAACGCCTATAATTCACCCCTCCACTTT. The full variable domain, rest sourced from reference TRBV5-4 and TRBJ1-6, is ETGVTQSPTHLIKTRGQQVTLRCSSQSGHNTVSWYQQALGQGPQFIFQYYREEENGRGNFPPRFSGLQFPNYSSELNVNALELDDSALYLCASSPDTLNAYNSPLHFGNGTRLTVT.